Following are 6 T cell receptor beta chains from one sample sequenced in a study of blood T cell repertoires in COVID-19. TCRdb's copy holds only in-frame clones and misses some; the assay was immunoSEQ multiplex PCR. The sample yields about 88,000 clones, roughly nine tenths seen once. The sample was peripheral blood. The receptors shown here come from a man in his 60s with acute or convalescent COVID-19.

The chain joins TRBV7-2 to TRBJ2-2; D is possibly TRBD2 (6 bases). This CDR3 region has 15 residues. Deletions cut 10 bases from V and 6 bases from J, with 21 bases between. The germline V gene has CDR1 SGHTA and CDR2 FQGNSA. CDR3 in DNA: TGTGCCACCCAGCCGGATAGCGGAAGGTCCGGGGAGCTGTTTTTT. Translated, it gives CATQPDSGRSGELFF.

The chain joins TRBV20-1 to TRBJ1-4; D is perhaps TRBD1 (5 bases). The CDR3 runs 11 residues. V lost 2 bases to trimming and J lost 7 bases, with 5 bases between them. Per germline, CDR1 DFQATT and CDR2 SNEGSKA (reference sequence). CDR3 region: CSARQGEKLFF. CDR3 coding DNA: TGCAGTGCTAGACAGGGTGAAAAACTGTTTTTT.

This chain connects TRBV7-9 to TRBJ2-1; D possibly corresponds to TRBD1 (6 bases). V shed 1 base and J shed 3 bases, with 13 bases lying between them. Germline V CDR1 and CDR2: SEHNR, FQNEAQ (reference sequence). The CDR3 extends over 16 amino acids. The CDR3 region has the DNA TGTGCCAGCAGCTTAGTGTGGCAGGGGAACTACAATGAGCAGTTCTTC. This encodes CASSLVWQGNYNEQFF.

This chain connects TRBV18 to TRBJ2-2, with a tentative D call TRBD1 (6 bases). From germline, CDR1 is KGHSH and CDR2 LQKENI. The CDR3 spans 18 residues. Trimming left V 4 bases short and J 6 bases short, with 24 bases between. In DNA form, the CDR3 reads TGTGCCAGCTCACTCAGACAAAACCACAGGGAAGACCCCGGGGAGCTGTTTTTT. Its protein product is CASSLRQNHREDPGELFF.

CDR3 sequence reads: CASSYGPGDAGNTIYF. The CDR3 DNA sequence: TGTGCCAGCAGTTACGGACCAGGGGACGCTGGAAACACCATATATTTT. The V gene is TRBV6-5, the J gene TRBJ1-3; D possibly corresponds to TRBD1 (6 bases). CDR3 length: 16 amino acids. V was trimmed by 2 bases and J by 2 bases, leaving 13 bases between them. Per germline, CDR1 MNHEY and CDR2 SVGAGI.

The chain joins TRBV6-1 to TRBJ1-1, with a possible D match to TRBD1 (5 bases). This CDR3 has 14 amino acids. CDR1 is MNHNS and CDR2 is SASEGT in the germline V gene. Trimming cost V 2 bases and J 5 bases, with 12 bases left between them. The CDR3 loop reads CASSESREGTEAFF. CDR3 DNA: TGTGCCAGCAGTGAATCCAGGGAGGGGACTGAAGCTTTCTTT.